This paragraph reports one T cell receptor beta chain. These data originate in a study of memory CD4+ T cells and cytomegalovirus serostatus. The CDR3 runs 14 residues. Single viable CD3+CD4+CD8-CD45RO+ cells were sorted as the memory CD4+ T cells. Donors' CMV status reflects serum IgG against pp150, pp28, p38, p52. Generated by immunoSEQ multiplex PCR, the TCRdb table keeps only in-frame clones and is missing some. The sample contains 25,000 or so clones, approximately 80% of which appear only once. The receptor was derived from an adult in good health and CMV-seronegative. What was sequenced was memory CD4+ T cells from blood. V and J are TRBV21-1 and TRBJ1-1; TRBD1 reflects the table's D call only, with no check against the DNA. TRBV21-1 is a documented pseudogene. CDR3 sequence (DNA): TGTGCCAGCAGCAAACGGAACAGGGACGGTGAAGCTTTCTTT. It translates to CASSKRNRDGEAFF.